The rows below give T cell receptor beta chains drawn from one sample of a study of OX40 agonist ivuxolimab in advanced cancers. Sequencing used immunoSEQ multiplex PCR; TCRdb keeps in-frame clones, though not all of them. The repertoire holds 73,000 or so clones, 82% seen once, with 0.4% to 0.5% in the top ten. The specimen comprised CD4+ or CD8+ T cells sorted from blood, sampled in a trial of the OX40 agonist ivuxolimab. These receptors all stem from an adult with an advanced solid tumor such as melanoma, head and neck, liver or kidney cancer. Each CDR3 is given without its conserved first and last residue.

TRBJ2-5 TRBV19 ASSPNRGRETQY
TRBJ2-3 TRBV7-9 ASSLAPDTQY
TRBJ1-3 TRBV5-1 ASSLGPGSSGNTIY
TRBJ2-7 TRBV5-8 ASSRTGLSYEQY
TRBJ2-5 TRBV9 ASSGPRLAGVETQY
TRBJ2-1 TRBV5-4 ASSFTEYNEQF
TRBJ2-1 TRBV11-3 ASSYRGTYNEQF
TRBJ1-6 TRBV6-6 ATTRTANSPLH
TRBJ2-5 TRBV10-1 ASSEAHGETQY
TRBJ2-1 TRBV12-5 ASGPRGRDPYNEQF
TRBJ2-5 TRBV15 ATSPGGETQY
TRBJ1-1 TRBV5-6 ASSRTSELSTEAF
TRBJ1-2 TRBV28 ASSQRGSDCT
TRBJ1-2 TRBV6-4 ASSPNPGRRSGRNGYT
TRBJ2-5 TRBV5-6 ASSYRTSLETQY
TRBJ2-5 TRBV7-8 ASCQGQQETQY
TRBJ2-2 TRBV5-1 ASSLGTGGTGELF
TRBJ1-6 TRBV14 ASSQTQGWPLH
TRBJ1-1 TRBV30 ASYRRTTGEAF
TRBJ1-1 TRBV18 ATLTGVNTEAF
TRBJ2-7 TRBV18 ASSLTSGPYEQY
TRBJ1-1 TRBV27 ASSLVNTEAF
TRBJ2-1 TRBV11-2 ASSPTSGRGNEQF
TRBJ1-2 TRBV7-9 ASSQTGGFRYGYT
TRBJ2-2 TRBV11-3 ASSSRGYTGELF
TRBJ2-3 TRBV6-6 ASSSGTGRKQY
TRBJ2-2 TRBV2 ASSGTPNTGELF
TRBJ1-6 TRBV5-5 ASSLGVITRD
TRBJ2-2 TRBV5-1 ASTSLAGNTGELF
TRBJ1-5 TRBV2 ASMRGSGQPQH
TRBJ1-2 TRBV7-2 ASSSQPGGGYGYT
TRBJ1-2 TRBV5-1 ASSLGSPNYGYT
TRBJ2-1 TRBV5-1 ASSLGGSSYNEQF
TRBJ2-3 TRBV5-6 ASSGVTASTDTQY
TRBJ1-4 TRBV29-1 SVEEGLSEKLF
TRBJ2-5 TRBV4-3 ASSQQWTSGSQETQY
TRBJ2-6 TRBV18 ASSQGTGANVLT
TRBJ1-1 TRBV29-1 SGGLSTEAF
TRBJ2-3 TRBV18 ASSRATDTQY
TRBJ2-5 TRBV5-1 ASTRGEGDVGETQY
TRBJ2-1 TRBV7-2 ASSTSGPSSYNEQF
TRBJ2-1 TRBV4-1 ASSQEMDRAYNEQF
TRBJ1-2 TRBV28 ASSPPGQGYGYT
TRBJ2-7 TRBV7-6 ASSSPPGLVQY
TRBJ1-1 TRBV6-6 ASSYDWRNTEAF